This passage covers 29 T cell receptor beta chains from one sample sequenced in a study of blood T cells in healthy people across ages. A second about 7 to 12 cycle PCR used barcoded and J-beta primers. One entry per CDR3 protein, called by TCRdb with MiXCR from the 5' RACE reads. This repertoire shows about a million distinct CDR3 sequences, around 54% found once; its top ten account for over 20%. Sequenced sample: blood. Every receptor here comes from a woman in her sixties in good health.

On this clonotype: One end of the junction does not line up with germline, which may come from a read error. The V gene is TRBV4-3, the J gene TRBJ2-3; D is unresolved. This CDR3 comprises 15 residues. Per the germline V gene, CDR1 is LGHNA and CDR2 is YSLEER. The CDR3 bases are TGCGCCAGCGGCCAAGATTACCTTGGCACAGATACGCAGTATTTT. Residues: CASGQDYLGTDTQYF.

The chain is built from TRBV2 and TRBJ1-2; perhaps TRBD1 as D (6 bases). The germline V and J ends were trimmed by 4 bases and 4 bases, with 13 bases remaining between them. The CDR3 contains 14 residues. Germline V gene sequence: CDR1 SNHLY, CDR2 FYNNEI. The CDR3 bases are TGTGCCAGCAGTGTCACAGGGCTTAGCTATGGCTACACCTTC. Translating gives CASSVTGLSYGYTF.

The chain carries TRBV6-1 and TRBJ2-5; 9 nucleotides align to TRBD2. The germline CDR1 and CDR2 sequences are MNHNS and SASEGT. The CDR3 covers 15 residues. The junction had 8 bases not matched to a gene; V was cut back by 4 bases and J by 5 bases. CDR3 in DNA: TGTGCCAGCAGTGCTAGCGGGGCCTGGCAGGAGACCCAGTACTTC. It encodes CASSASGAWQETQYF.

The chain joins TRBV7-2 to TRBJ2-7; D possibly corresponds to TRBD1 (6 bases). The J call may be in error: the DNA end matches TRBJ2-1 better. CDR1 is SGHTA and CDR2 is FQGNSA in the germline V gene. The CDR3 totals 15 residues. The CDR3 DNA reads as TGTGCCAGCAGCTTAACAGGGAAAAGCGAGGATGAGCAGTTCTTC. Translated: CASSLTGKSEDEQFF.

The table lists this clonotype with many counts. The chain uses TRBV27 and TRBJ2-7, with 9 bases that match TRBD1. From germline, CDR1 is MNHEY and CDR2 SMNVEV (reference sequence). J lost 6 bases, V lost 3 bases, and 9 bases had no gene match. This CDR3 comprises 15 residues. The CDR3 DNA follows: TGTGCCAGCAGTTTTATGGACAGGGGTCGAGGCGAGCAGTACTTC. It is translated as CASSFMDRGRGEQYF.

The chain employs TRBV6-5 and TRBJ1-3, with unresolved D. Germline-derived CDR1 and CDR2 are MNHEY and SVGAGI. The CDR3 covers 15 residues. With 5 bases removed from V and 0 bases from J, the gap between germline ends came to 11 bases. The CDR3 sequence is CASSEDRYSGNTIYF. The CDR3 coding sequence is TGTGCCAGCAGTGAGGACCGATACTCTGGAAACACCATATATTTT.

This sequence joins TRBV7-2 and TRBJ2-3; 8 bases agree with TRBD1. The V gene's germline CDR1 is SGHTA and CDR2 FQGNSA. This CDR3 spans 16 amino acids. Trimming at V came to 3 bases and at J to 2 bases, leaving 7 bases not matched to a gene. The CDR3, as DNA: TGTGCCAGCAGCTTCAAGAGGACAGGGAACACAGATACGCAGTATTTT. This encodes CASSFKRTGNTDTQYF.

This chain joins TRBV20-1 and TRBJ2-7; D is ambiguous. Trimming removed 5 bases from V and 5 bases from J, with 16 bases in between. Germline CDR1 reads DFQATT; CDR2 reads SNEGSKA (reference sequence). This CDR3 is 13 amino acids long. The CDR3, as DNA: TGCAGTGCTCGATCCTCGGCTGTTCACGAGCAGTACTTC. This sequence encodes CSARSSAVHEQYF.

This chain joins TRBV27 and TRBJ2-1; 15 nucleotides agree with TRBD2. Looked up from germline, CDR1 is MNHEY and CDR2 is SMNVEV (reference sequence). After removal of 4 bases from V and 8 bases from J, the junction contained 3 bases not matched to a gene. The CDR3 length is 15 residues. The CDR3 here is CASSWTSGRAYEQFF. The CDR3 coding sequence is TGTGCCAGCAGTTGGACTAGCGGGAGGGCCTATGAGCAGTTCTTC.

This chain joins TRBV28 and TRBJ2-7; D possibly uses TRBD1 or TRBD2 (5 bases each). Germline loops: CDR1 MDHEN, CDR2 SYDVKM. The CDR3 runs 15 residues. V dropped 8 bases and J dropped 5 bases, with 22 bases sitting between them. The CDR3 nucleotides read TGTGCCAGCTATTTCCACGGGGCACGGTGGAACGAGCAGTACTTC. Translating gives CASYFHGARWNEQYF.

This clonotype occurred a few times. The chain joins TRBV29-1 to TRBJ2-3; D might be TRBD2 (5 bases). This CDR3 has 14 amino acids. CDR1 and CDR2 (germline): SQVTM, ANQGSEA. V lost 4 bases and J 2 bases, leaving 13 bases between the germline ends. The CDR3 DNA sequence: TGCAGCGTTGTTCGAGCGGAGCCCACAGATACGCAGTATTTT. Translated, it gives CSVVRAEPTDTQYF.

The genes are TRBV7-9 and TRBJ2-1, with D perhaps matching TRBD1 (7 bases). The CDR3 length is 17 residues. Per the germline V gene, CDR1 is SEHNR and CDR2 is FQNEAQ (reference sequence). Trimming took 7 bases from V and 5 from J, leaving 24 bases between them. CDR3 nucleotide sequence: TGTGCCAGCAACTTGGGACGGACAGGACTATTAGACAATGAGCAGTTCTTC. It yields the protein CASNLGRTGLLDNEQFF.

The CDR3 nucleotides read TGCGCCAGCAGCCAACTAGGACAGCAAAACATTCAGTACTTC. Translated, it gives CASSQLGQQNIQYF. V gene TRBV4-1 combines with J gene TRBJ2-7, with D possibly TRBD1 on 6 matching bases. The last part of the DNA fits TRBJ2-4 better; the J call may be wrong. Per the germline V gene, CDR1 is MGHRA and CDR2 is YSYEKL. This CDR3 spans 14 amino acids.

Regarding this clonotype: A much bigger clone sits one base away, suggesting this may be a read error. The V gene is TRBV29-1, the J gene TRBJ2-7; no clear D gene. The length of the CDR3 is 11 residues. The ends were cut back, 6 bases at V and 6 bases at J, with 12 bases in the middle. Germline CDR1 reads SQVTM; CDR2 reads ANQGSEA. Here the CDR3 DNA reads TGCAGCGTCATGACATTCTGCGAGCAGTACTTC. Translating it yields CSVMTFCEQYF.

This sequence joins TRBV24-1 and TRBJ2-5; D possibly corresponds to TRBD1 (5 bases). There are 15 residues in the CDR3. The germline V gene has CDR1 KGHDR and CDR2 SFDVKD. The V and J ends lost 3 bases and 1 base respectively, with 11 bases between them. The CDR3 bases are TGTGCCACCAGTGATCCCCGGACACGCCAAGAGACCCAGTACTTC. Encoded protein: CATSDPRTRQETQYF.

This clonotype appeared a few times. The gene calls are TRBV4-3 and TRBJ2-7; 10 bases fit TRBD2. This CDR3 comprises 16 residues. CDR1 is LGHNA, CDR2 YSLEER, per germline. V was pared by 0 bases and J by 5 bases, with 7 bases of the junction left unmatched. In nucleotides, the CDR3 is TGCGCCAGCAGCCAAGACAAAGCGGGAGGGCCACACGAGCAGTACTTC. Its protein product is CASSQDKAGGPHEQYF.

CDR3 nucleotide sequence: TGCAGTGCTAGATTCCTTAGTACCTACGAGCAGTACTTC. It translates to CSARFLSTYEQYF. The chain has TRBV20-1 and TRBJ2-7, with D unclear. In germline, CDR1 is DFQATT, CDR2 SNEGSKA (reference sequence). V lost 2 bases to trimming and J lost 2 bases, with 10 bases between them. The CDR3 covers 13 residues.

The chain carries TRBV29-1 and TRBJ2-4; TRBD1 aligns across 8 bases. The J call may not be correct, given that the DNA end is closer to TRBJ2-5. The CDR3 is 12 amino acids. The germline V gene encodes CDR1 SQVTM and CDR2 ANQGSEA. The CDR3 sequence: CSERTGKGTQYF. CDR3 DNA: TGCAGCGAAAGGACAGGGAAGGGGACCCAGTACTTC.

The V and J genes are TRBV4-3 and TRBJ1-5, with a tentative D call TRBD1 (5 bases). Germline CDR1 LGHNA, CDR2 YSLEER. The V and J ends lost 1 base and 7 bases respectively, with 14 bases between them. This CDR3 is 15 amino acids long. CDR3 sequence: CASSQVAGMRQPQHF. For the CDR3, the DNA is TGCGCCAGCAGCCAAGTTGCAGGGATGCGGCAGCCCCAGCATTTT.

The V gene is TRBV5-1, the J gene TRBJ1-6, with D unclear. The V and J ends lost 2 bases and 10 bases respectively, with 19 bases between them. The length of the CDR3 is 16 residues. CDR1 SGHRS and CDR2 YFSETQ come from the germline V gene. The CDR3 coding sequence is TGCGCCAGCAGCTTCCTGGACCGACCATCCGGGTCACCCCTCCACTTT. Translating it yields CASSFLDRPSGSPLHF.

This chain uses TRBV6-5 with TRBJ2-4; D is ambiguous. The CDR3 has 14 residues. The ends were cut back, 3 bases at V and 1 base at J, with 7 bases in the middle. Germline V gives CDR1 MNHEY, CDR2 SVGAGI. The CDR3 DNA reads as TGTGCCAGCAGTTATAGTCTTGCCAAAAACATTCAGTACTTC. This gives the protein CASSYSLAKNIQYF.

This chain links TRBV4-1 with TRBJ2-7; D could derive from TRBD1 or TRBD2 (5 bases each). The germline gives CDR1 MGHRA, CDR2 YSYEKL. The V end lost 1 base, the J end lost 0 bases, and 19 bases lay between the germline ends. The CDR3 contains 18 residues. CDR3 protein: CASSQVWGGQTSSYEQYF. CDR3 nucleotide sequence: TGCGCCAGCAGCCAAGTGTGGGGCGGGCAGACCTCCTCCTACGAGCAGTACTTC.

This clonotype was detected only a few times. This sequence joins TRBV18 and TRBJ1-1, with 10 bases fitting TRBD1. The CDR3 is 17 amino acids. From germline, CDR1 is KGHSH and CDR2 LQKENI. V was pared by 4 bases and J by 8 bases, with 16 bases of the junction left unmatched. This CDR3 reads CASSRIGTGDRWVEAFF. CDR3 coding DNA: TGTGCCAGCTCACGGATCGGGACAGGGGACCGCTGGGTGGAAGCTTTCTTT.

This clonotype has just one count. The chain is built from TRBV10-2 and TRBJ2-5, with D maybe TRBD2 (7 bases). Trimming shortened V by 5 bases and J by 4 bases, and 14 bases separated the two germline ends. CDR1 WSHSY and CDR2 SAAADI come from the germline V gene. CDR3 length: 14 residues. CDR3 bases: TGCGCCAGCAGTCCCCCAGGGGAGGGAGAGACCCAGTACTTC. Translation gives CASSPPGEGETQYF.

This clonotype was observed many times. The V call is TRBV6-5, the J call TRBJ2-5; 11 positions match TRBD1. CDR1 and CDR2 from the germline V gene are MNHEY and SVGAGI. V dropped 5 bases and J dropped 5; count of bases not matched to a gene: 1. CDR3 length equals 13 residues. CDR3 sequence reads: CASSRTGGETQYF. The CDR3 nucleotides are TGTGCCAGCAGTAGGACAGGGGGCGAGACCCAGTACTTC.

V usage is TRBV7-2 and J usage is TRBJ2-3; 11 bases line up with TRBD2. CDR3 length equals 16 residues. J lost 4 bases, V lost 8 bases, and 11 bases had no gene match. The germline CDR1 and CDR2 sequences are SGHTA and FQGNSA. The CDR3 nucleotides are TGTGCCAGCTCTAGCGGGAGGCCTCTGGGGCCAGATACGCAGTATTTT. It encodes CASSSGRPLGPDTQYF.

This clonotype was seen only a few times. The CDR3 loop reads CASSSTSWYEQYF. The CDR3 region has the DNA TGTGCCAGCAGTTCGACTAGCTGGTACGAGCAGTACTTC. The J gene is TRBJ2-7, the V gene TRBV11-2; TRBD2 aligns across 7 bases. Per the germline V gene, CDR1 is SGHAT and CDR2 is FQNNGV. The CDR3 is 13 residues long. V lost 6 bases to trimming and J lost 4 bases; unmatched junction nucleotides: 6.

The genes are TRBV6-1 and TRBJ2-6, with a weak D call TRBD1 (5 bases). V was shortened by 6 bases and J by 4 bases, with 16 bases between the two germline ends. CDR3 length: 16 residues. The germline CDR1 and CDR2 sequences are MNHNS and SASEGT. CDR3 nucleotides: TGTGCCAGCAGGCTGAGTGACAGTCCCGGGGCCAACGTCCTGACTTTC. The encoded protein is CASRLSDSPGANVLTF.

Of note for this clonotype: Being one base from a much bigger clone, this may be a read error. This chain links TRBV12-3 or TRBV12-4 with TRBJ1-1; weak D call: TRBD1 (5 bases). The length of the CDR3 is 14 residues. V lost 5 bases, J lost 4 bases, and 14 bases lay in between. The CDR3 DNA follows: TGTGCCAGCAGTGTGGCAGGGAGAGGCACTGAAGCTTTCTTT. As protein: CASSVAGRGTEAFF.